The table lists the clone carrying this T cell receptor (beta chain) with a few counts. From germline, CDR1 is SGHDN and CDR2 FVKESK. Trimming pared 4 bases from V and 5 bases from J, leaving 11 bases between. The CDR3 loop spans 13 amino acids. MiXCR, applied by TCRdb to the RT-PCR reads, yields one record per CDR3 protein. Among around 7,600 distinct CDR3 sequences, more than 9% were seen once, and the ten largest hold 52%. This record belongs to a study of patients and donors after allogeneic stem cell transplantation. The specimen was blood, either unsorted or a sorted T cell fraction (not recorded which). The rearrangement joins TRBV14 to TRBJ1-2; weak D call: TRBD1 (6 bases). The source of this sequence is a human donor who was either an allogeneic HSCT recipient or a stem cell or donor lymphocyte infusion donor (not recorded which). It is not recorded whose cells these are; they may come from a transplant donor. Here the CDR3 reads CASSPEDRYGYTF. CDR3 coding DNA: TGTGCCAGCAGCCCCGAGGACAGATATGGCTACACCTTC. Combining the CDR3 with reference TRBV14 and TRBJ1-2 gives the whole variable domain EAGVTQFPSHSVIEKGQTVTLRCDPISGHDNLYWYRRVMGKEIKFLLHFVKESKQDESGMPNNRFLAERTGGTYSTLKVQPAELEDSGVYFCASSPEDRYGYTFGSGTRLTVV.